The 6 T cell receptor beta chains below come from one sample, sequenced in a study of cytomegalovirus exposure and HLA in healthy donors. In the PCR, 60 Vbeta and 13 Jbeta primers were used. Sequenced by immunoSEQ multiplex PCR; TCRdb stores in-frame clones only, minus some. The sample carries tens of thousands of clones, 75% to 85% recorded once. Sequences were obtained from PBMCs. The receptor set was obtained from a young man in good health and CMV-seronegative.

V gene TRBV4-3 combines with J gene TRBJ1-1; D perhaps matches TRBD1 (5 bases). Germline CDR1 reads LGHNA; CDR2 reads YSLEER. V gave up 1 base and J gave up 7 bases, with 13 bases separating them. The CDR3 covers 14 residues. CDR3 DNA sequence: TGCGCCAGCAGCCAAGGATCAGGGAATAGTGAAGCTTTCTTT. Its protein product is CASSQGSGNSEAFF.

The chain has TRBV30 and TRBJ2-1; possibly TRBD1 for D (6 bases). The germline V gene has CDR1 GTSNPN and CDR2 SVGIG (reference sequence). The V gene lost 3 bases and the J gene lost 3 bases, with 15 bases spanning the gap. This CDR3 contains 15 residues. CDR3 nucleotide sequence: TGTGCCTGGAGGGACAGCCCGGCGTACTACAATGAGCAGTTCTTC. This encodes CAWRDSPAYYNEQFF.

The chain recombines TRBV7-9 with TRBJ2-2, with D unresolved. CDR1 SEHNR and CDR2 FQNEAQ come from the germline V gene (reference sequence). V lost 7 bases to trimming and J lost 7 bases, with 10 bases between them. The CDR3 runs to 12 residues. This CDR3 reads CASTRGFGELFF. In DNA form, the CDR3 reads TGTGCCAGCACCCGAGGTTTCGGGGAGCTGTTTTTT.

The V and J genes are TRBV5-1 and TRBJ1-5; no definite D call. This CDR3 spans 14 amino acids. V shed 0 bases and J shed 7 bases, with 11 bases lying between them. Germline CDR1 reads SGHRS; CDR2 reads YFSETQ. The CDR3 DNA sequence: TGCGCCAGCAGCTTGGCGGGTGGTCAACAGCCCCAGCATTTT. It specifies CASSLAGGQQPQHF.

This chain links TRBV2 with TRBJ2-7; weak D call: TRBD1 (5 bases). CDR1 and CDR2 from the germline V gene are SNHLY and FYNNEI. Trimming took 5 bases from V and 4 from J, leaving 15 bases between them. The CDR3 is 14 residues long. Here the CDR3 reads CASSFQGQGYEQYF. Here the CDR3 DNA reads TGTGCCAGCAGTTTCCAGGGTCAGGGATACGAGCAGTACTTC. Combining the CDR3 with reference TRBV2 and TRBJ2-7 gives the whole variable domain EPEVTQTPSHQVTQMGQEVILRCVPISNHLYFYWYRQILGQKVEFLVSFYNNEISEKSEIFDDQFSVERPDGSNFTLKIRSTKLEDSAMYFCASSFQGQGYEQYFGPGTRLTVT.

This clone was detected a few times. This sequence joins TRBV4-1 and TRBJ1-6; D perhaps matches TRBD1 (5 bases). The CDR3 runs to 16 residues. Germline V lookup: CDR1 MGHRA, CDR2 YSYEKL. Between the trimmed V and J ends, which lost 0 bases and 10 bases, there was a span of 16 bases. DNA for the CDR3: TGCGCCAGCAGCCAAGATGGTGGTCAGGGAGGATCACCCCTCCACTTT. Translated, it gives CASSQDGGQGGSPLHF.